The TCR beta chain described here comes from a study of blood T cell repertoires in COVID-19. Study in general: Sources were T cells, B-cell-depleted T cells, or PBMCs; the material itself was cDNA or gDNA.

This table comes from immunoSEQ multiplex PCR, and its TCRdb copy is limited to in-frame clones, with some not included. The sample has some 370,000 clones; roughly 89% are singletons. This clone has just a few counts. Germline values: CDR1 KGHDR, CDR2 SFDVKD. The CDR3 contains 15 residues. V dropped 3 bases and J dropped 5; count of bases not matched to a gene: 8. The chain joins TRBV24-1 to TRBJ2-5; 7 bases line up with TRBD1. The sequencing input was peripheral blood. This sequence was found in a young man with active or convalescent COVID-19. CDR3 sequence reads: CATSDTGTDPETQYF. The CDR3 DNA reads as TGTGCCACCAGTGATACCGGGACAGATCCTGAGACCCAGTACTTC.